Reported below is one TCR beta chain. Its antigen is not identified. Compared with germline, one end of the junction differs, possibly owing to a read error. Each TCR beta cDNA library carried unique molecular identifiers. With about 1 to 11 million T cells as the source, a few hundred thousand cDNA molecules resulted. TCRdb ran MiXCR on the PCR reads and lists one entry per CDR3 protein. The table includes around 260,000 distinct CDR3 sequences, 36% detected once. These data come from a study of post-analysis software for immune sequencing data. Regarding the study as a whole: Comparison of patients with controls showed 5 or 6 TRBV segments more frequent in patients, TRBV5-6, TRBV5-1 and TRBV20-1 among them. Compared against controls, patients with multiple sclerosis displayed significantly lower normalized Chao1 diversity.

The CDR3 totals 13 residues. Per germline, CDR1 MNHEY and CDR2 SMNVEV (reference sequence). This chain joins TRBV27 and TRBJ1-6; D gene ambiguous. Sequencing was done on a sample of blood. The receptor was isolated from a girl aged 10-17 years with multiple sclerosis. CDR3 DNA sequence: TGTGCCAACAGTTTAGTCCCTAATTCACCCCTCCACTTT. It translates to CANSLVPNSPLHF.